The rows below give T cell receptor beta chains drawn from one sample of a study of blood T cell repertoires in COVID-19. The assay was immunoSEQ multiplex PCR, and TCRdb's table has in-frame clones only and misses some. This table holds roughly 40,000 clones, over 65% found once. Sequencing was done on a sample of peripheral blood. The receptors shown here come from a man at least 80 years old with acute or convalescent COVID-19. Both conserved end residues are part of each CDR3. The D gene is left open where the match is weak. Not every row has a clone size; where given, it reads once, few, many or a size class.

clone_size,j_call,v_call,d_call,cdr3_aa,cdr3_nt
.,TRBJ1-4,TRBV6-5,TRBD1,CASSLDRGKLFF,TGTGCCAGCAGTTTGGACAGGGGAAAACTGTTTTTT
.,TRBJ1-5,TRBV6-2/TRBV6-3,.,CASSYSGSSNQPQHF,TGTGCCAGCAGTTACTCGGGGAGTAGCAATCAGCCCCAGCATTTT
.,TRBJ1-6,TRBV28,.,CASTLLVGQSPLHF,TGTGCCAGCACCCTCCTCGTAGGACAATCACCCCTCCACTTT
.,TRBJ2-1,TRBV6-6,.,CASSYRAPRGEQFF,TGTGCCAGCAGTTACAGAGCACCACGGGGTGAGCAGTTCTTC
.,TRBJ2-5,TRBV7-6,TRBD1,CASSYRDRGLKETQYF,TGTGCCAGCAGCTACCGGGACAGGGGGCTTAAGGAGACCCAGTACTTC
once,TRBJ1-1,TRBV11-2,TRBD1,CASSFDRDSSAEAFF,TGTGCCAGCAGCTTTGACAGGGATAGTTCGGCTGAAGCTTTCTTT
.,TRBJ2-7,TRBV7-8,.,CASSSSGAAYEQYF,TGTGCCAGCAGCTCGAGCGGAGCGGCCTACGAGCAGTACTTC
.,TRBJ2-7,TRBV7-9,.,CASSRDRNPTYEQYF,TGTGCCAGCAGCCGAGACAGAAACCCTACCTACGAGCAGTACTTC
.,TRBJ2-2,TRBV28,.,CASSKWTGELFF,TGTGCCAGCAGCAAGTGGACAGGGGAGCTGTTTTTT
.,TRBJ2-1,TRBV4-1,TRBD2,CASSQPAGKNEQFF,TGCGCCAGCAGCCAACCAGCGGGAAAAAATGAGCAGTTCTTC
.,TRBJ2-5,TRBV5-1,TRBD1,CASSLARAGGETQYF,TGCGCCAGCAGCTTGGCCAGGGCAGGGGGAGAGACCCAGTACTTC
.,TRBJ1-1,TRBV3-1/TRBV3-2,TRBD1,CASSPRQGQEAFF,TGTGCCAGCAGCCCGAGACAGGGACAAGAAGCTTTCTTT
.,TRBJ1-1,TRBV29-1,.,CSVPNTAGTEAFF,TGCAGCGTCCCAAACACGGCGGGGACTGAAGCTTTCTTT
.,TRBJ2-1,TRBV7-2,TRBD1,CASSLGTGSSYNEQFF,TGTGCCAGCAGCTTAGGGACAGGGAGCTCCTACAATGAGCAGTTCTTC
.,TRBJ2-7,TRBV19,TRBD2,CASSIVASGAYEQYF,TGTGCCAGTAGTATAGTGGCTAGCGGAGCCTACGAGCAGTACTTC
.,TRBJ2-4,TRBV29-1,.,CSVGRGNQNIQYF,TGCAGCGTTGGTCGAGGCAATCAAAACATTCAGTACTTC
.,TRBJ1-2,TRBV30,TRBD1,CAWSPLQGVYGYTF,TGTGCCTGGAGTCCCCTACAGGGGGTATATGGCTACACCTTC
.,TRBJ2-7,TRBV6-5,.,CASSYYRDSYEQYF,TGTGCCAGCAGTTACTACAGGGACTCCTACGAGCAGTACTTC
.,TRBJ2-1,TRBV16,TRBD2,CASSQSALAGDNEQFF,TGTGCCAGCAGCCAATCAGCTCTAGCGGGAGATAATGAGCAGTTCTTC